The source of this T cell receptor beta chain is a study of T cells in Graves' hyperthyroidism and ophthalmopathy (dated by TCRdb to about 2019). With respect to the entire study: Peripheral blood was collected at initial diagnosis, before any treatment. A discovery cohort of approximately 97 patients, approximately 45 with Graves' ophthalmopathy and more than 55 with stable Graves' hyperthyroidism, was used to find distinguishing TCR V-J signatures. Whether ophthalmopathy could be predicted prospectively was tested in an independent validation cohort made up of 18 to 20 hyperthyroidism patients plus 17 patients who later progressed to ophthalmopathy. The roughly 94 discovery patients were randomly divided into training and test sets at a 7:3 ratio. In several Graves' hyperthyroidism patients, the study also compared T-cell repertoires from thyroid tissue with T-cell repertoires from blood. Once sampling was done, hyperthyroidism patients were given methimazole at a starting dose of 30 mg daily, whereas ophthalmopathy patients were given high-dose intravenous methylprednisolone. The paper reports TCR Vbeta CDR3 sequencing of approximately 140 peripheral blood samples: approximately 43 ophthalmopathy, roughly 80 hyperthyroidism and around 17 progressor patients. The paper's findings and limits, for the study overall: During validation, the model predicted progression to ophthalmopathy a median of approximately 7 months ahead of onset, with around 71% sensitivity and under 85% specificity. No statistical method was used to set the sample size in advance, and investigators knew the group allocation. A 13 V-J signature model separated ophthalmopathy from stable hyperthyroidism, with over 85% sensitivity and 81% to 83% specificity in cross-validation and 80%/75% in testing. Most expanded thyroid clonotypes (frequency above 0.001) were also detected in blood, suggesting blood repertoires may reflect thyroid immune responses.

Stable Graves' hyperthyroidism was defined as the absence of progression to ophthalmopathy over 18 months of follow-up. Hyperthyroidism patients were newly diagnosed, with disease duration under 2 months, and aged 18 to 65 years. The study excluded patients with uncontrolled infections, other autoimmune diseases, pregnancy or lactation. Diagnoses were based on clinical symptoms, serum thyroxine and TRAb, thyroid ultrasound and orbital computed tomography. PBMCs were separated from approximately 9.9 ml of fresh peripheral blood using Ficoll-Paque density gradient centrifugation. Trizol reagent was used to extract total RNA, and RNA quality was then checked on an Agilent 2100 Bioanalyzer. The table lists this clonotype with many counts. Its recognized antigen is unknown. No qualities accompany the bases; no much larger clone lies one base away. Inclusive of the bounding cysteine and phenylalanine, the CDR3 is 17 residues long. The read is trimmed to its CDR3 DNA, 51 bases read in frame from base 1. Relative to germline, V is missing 0 bases and J is missing 3 bases, with 8 bases of the junction outside any gene match. CDR1 and CDR2 were assigned from the germline V gene as SGHRS and YFSETQ.

The TCR beta CDR3 regions were amplified from RNA transcripts. The TCR CDR3 was subjected to a first round of RT-PCR using the HTBI primer set and the Qiagen OneStep RT-PCR kit. Libraries were constructed in a second round of multiplex PCR, after which size selection and purification were performed. Sequencing of the libraries was done on an Illumina HiSeq2000 using paired-end 100 bp reads. As for how the authors treated the data: SOAPnuke was used to process the raw data, with reads discarded if the reads contained adapters or uncalled bases, had a mean Phred below 15, or lacked an exact constant-primer or identifier match. High-quality paired reads were merged using COPE v1.2.5, and each unique nucleotide sequence was defined as a clonotype. MiTCR v1.1 was used to align the clonotypes against IMGT TRBV, TRBD and TRBJ reference segments. The analysis was restricted to V-J combinations with a frequency above 0.0001, which together covered 99% to 99.2% of the repertoires. The TCS score was defined as the ratio of F50 (clonal expansion) to E x V (chaos), calculated using BLOSUM62-based TCRdist between CDR3 peptides within each V-J. Welch's t-statistics and random forest reduced just over 500 V-J features to 13, which were used in a naive Bayes classifier (R e1071). TCRdb applied fastp at Q25 and MiXCR to the public reads, then kept only in-frame beta chains. Under each unique CDR3 protein, matching rows form one entry showing the most common genes and DNA. TCRdb's processing, not the authors' own work, is the source of the V and J calls. For this sample the table gives under 550,000 distinct CDR3 sequences, of which roughly an eighth were detected only once. In total, the top ten clones hold 5.3% of the sample.

Recombination connected TRBV5-1 to TRBJ2-3; TRBD2 lines up with 9 middle nucleotides. The receptor comes from a woman between 18 and 29 years old with Graves' hyperthyroidism. Sequencing input: blood. The CDR3 sequence is CASSLATSGRGTDTQYF. The nucleotides read TGCGCCAGCAGCTTGGCGACTAGCGGTCGTGGAACAGATACGCAGTATTTT.